What follows is one T cell receptor beta chain and its context. The antigen is unknown. TCRdb's table, derived via immunoSEQ multiplex PCR, lists solely in-frame clones and lacks some. The sample yields more than 20,000 clones, 80% to 90% seen once. The sample is drawn from a study of OX40 agonist ivuxolimab in advanced cancers. Study results and caveats: Some of the nonresponding patients also showed low levels of normalized T-cell clonal expansion.

This sample comprised CD4+ or CD8+ T cells sorted from blood, obtained in a trial of the OX40 agonist ivuxolimab. This sequence was found in an adult with an advanced solid tumor such as melanoma, head and neck, liver or kidney cancer.

The DNA of the CDR3 is TGTGCCAGCAGCCGACTAGCGGGGGGAAGTGAGCAGTTCTTC. It codes for CASSRLAGGSEQFF. The chain couples TRBV7-2 to TRBJ2-1, with 13 positions matching TRBD2. The CDR3 runs 14 residues. V was clipped by 5 bases and J by 9 bases; unmatched bases: 4. Germline CDR1 SGHTA, CDR2 FQGNSA.